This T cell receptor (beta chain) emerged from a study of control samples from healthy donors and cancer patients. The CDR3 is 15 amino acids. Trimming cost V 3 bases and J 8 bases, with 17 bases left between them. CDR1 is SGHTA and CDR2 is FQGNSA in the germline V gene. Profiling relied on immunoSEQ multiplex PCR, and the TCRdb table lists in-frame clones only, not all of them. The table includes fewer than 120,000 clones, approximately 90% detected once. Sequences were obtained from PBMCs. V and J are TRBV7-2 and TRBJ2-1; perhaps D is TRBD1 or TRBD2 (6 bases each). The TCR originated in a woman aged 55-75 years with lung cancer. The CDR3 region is CASSFTGRTFDEQFF. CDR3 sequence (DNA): TGTGCCAGCAGCTTCACAGGGAGGACTTTCGATGAGCAGTTCTTC. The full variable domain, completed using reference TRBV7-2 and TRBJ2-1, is GAGVSQSPSNKVTEKGKDVELRCDPISGHTALYWYRQSLGQGLEFLIYFQGNSAPDKSGLPSDRFSAERTGGSVSTLTIQRTQQEDSAVYLCASSFTGRTFDEQFFGPGTRLTVL.